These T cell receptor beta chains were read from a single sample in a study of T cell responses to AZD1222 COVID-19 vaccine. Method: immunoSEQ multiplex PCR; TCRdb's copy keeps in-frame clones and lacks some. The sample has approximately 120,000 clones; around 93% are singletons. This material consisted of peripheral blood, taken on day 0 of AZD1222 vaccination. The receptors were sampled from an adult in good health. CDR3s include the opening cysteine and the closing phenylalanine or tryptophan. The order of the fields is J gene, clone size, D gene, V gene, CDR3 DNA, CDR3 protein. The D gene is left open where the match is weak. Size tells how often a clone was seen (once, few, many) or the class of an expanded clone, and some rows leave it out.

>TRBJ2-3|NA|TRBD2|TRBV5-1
TGCGCCAGCAGCCCGGGACTAGCGGCGACTAGCACAGATACGCAGTATTTT
CASSPGLAATSTDTQYF
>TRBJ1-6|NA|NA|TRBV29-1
TGCAGCGTTAAGTGGTCAGGGAATTCACCCCTCCACTTT
CSVKWSGNSPLHF
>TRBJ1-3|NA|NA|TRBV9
TGTGCCAGCAGCGTCGGACAGCCGGACTCTGGAAACACCATATATTTT
CASSVGQPDSGNTIYF
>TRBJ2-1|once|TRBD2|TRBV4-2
TGTGCCAGCAGCCTCAGCAGGGCTAGCGGGGGACCGGAGGATGAGCAGTTCTTC
CASSLSRASGGPEDEQFF
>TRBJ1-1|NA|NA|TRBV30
TGTGCCTGGAGTAATAGGGACCCGTACACTGAAGCTTTCTTT
CAWSNRDPYTEAFF
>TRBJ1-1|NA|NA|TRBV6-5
TGTGCCAGCAGTTACTCACCCTGGACGGTAAACACTGAAGCTTTCTTT
CASSYSPWTVNTEAFF
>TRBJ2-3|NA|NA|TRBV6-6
TGTGCCAGTCGCTCGCAAAGCACAGATACGCAGTATTTT
CASRSQSTDTQYF
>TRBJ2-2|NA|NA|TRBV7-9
TGTGCCAGCCAACGGGGAGACACCGGGGAGCTGTTTTTT
CASQRGDTGELFF
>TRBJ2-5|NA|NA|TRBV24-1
TGTGCCACCAGTGATCCCTTGAAAGAGACCCAGTACTTC
CATSDPLKETQYF
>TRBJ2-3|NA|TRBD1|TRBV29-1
TGCAGCGTTGTCTCGTGGCCCACAGGGGGTTTTGTGGATACGCAGTATTTT
CSVVSWPTGGFVDTQYF
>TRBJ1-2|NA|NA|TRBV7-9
TGTGCCAGCAGCTTAGTAACCCCGAGTGGTGCATACTATGGCTACACCTTC
CASSLVTPSGAYYGYTF
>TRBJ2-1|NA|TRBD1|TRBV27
TGTGCCAGCAGTTTATATTTAGGACAGGGCAATGAGCAGTTCTTC
CASSLYLGQGNEQFF
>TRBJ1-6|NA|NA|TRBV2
TGTGCCAGCAGTGAAGGACTTAGGAGTTCACCCCTCCACTTT
CASSEGLRSSPLHF
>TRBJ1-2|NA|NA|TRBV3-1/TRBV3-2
TGTGCCAGCAGCTTAGGACAGTTGATCTCCTATGGCTACACCTTC
CASSLGQLISYGYTF
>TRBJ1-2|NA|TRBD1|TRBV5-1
TGCGCCAGCAGCTTGGACGGGGACAGCAACTATGGCTACACCTTC
CASSLDGDSNYGYTF
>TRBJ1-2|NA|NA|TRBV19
TGTGCCAGTAGTGCCCCAGGGATTGGGAATAACTATGGCTACACCTTC
CASSAPGIGNNYGYTF
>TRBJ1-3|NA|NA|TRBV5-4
TGTGCCAGCAGCTTGGACTTCTCTGGAAACACCATATATTTT
CASSLDFSGNTIYF